The clone carrying this T cell receptor (beta chain) showed up just once. Original processing methods: Researchers report that nucleated cell counts were estimated from reference gene primer amplification. Assay used: immunoSEQ multiplex PCR; TCRdb lists only in-frame clones, some missing. V, J and clone size derive from that table, while D and trimming were established from the DNA sequence. The sample has 95,000 or so clones, 70% to 80% seen once. Per the germline V gene, CDR1 is SGDLS and CDR2 is YYNGEE. The V gene end was trimmed by 0 bases and the J gene end by 6 bases; junction bases not matched to a gene: 5. The CDR3 covers 16 residues. The sample is drawn from a study of blood T cell repertoires in COVID-19. Study in general: Sources were T cells, B-cell-depleted T cells, or PBMCs; the material itself was cDNA or gDNA.

Sequences were obtained from peripheral blood. The clonotype originates from a woman older than 75 with active or convalescent COVID-19. The V gene is TRBV9, the J gene TRBJ2-1; 11 nucleotides line up with TRBD1. CDR3 sequence: CASSVVGTGGINEQFF. CDR3 sequence (DNA): TGTGCCAGCAGCGTAGTCGGGACAGGGGGAATCAATGAGCAGTTCTTC.